These T cell receptor beta chains were read from a single sample in a study of T cell responses to AZD1222 COVID-19 vaccine. Some clones are missing from TCRdb's copy, which holds only in-frame ones; the method was immunoSEQ multiplex PCR. The sample shows fewer than 200,000 clones, roughly nine tenths of them seen only once. This sample comprised peripheral blood, obtained on day 0 of AZD1222 vaccination. The receptors derive from an adult in good health. CDR3s include the opening cysteine and the closing phenylalanine or tryptophan. Each record gives: clone size, D gene, J gene, V gene, CDR3 protein, CDR3 DNA. A D gene is named only where the DNA matches it firmly. Expanded clones are given a class, and other clones once, few, many or no size at all.

NA | NA | TRBJ2-7 | TRBV5-1 | CASSLGGSGLSSYEQYF | TGCGCCAGCAGCTTGGGGGGAAGCGGCTTGAGCTCCTACGAGCAGTACTTC
NA | TRBD2 | TRBJ2-3 | TRBV29-1 | CSGGRVGPDTQYF | TGCAGCGGGGGGAGGGTAGGGCCAGATACGCAGTATTTT
NA | NA | TRBJ1-2 | TRBV3-1/TRBV3-2 | CASSQDSQKTYGYTF | TGTGCCAGCAGCCAAGATTCGCAGAAAACCTATGGCTACACCTTC
NA | TRBD1 | TRBJ1-5 | TRBV28 | CASSGTGITNQPQHF | TGTGCCAGCAGTGGGACAGGAATCACCAATCAGCCCCAGCATTTT
NA | NA | TRBJ2-7 | TRBV19 | CASSKAPGAYEQYF | TGTGCCAGTAGTAAAGCGCCAGGGGCCTACGAGCAGTACTTC
NA | NA | TRBJ2-7 | TRBV11-3 | CASSSGFADYEQYF | TGTGCCAGCAGCTCCGGATTCGCTGACTATGAGCAGTACTTC
NA | NA | TRBJ1-1 | TRBV28 | CASSLISMQAFF | TGTGCCAGCAGTTTAATCTCAATGCAGGCTTTCTTT
NA | NA | TRBJ2-3 | TRBV19 | CASSMMAGSAGTDTQYF | TGTGCCAGTAGTATGATGGCGGGTAGTGCGGGGACAGATACGCAGTATTTT
NA | NA | TRBJ1-2 | TRBV27 | CASSLLGANYGYTF | TGTGCCAGCAGTTTATTAGGGGCTAACTATGGCTACACCTTC
NA | TRBD1 | TRBJ1-1 | TRBV5-5 | CASSLTGGLGTEAFF | TGTGCCAGCAGCCTTACAGGGGGCTTGGGGACTGAAGCTTTCTTT
NA | NA | TRBJ1-6 | TRBV7-2 | CASSLRGWDSPLHF | TGTGCCAGCAGCTTAAGGGGCTGGGATTCACCCCTCCACTTT
few | TRBD1 | TRBJ1-5 | TRBV2 | CASSQQGGSNQPQHF | TGTGCCAGCAGTCAACAGGGGGGGAGCAATCAGCCCCAGCATTTT
NA | NA | TRBJ1-6 | TRBV4-1 | CASSQERKGTTLSSYNSPLHF | TGCGCCAGCAGCCAAGAAAGGAAGGGCACTACACTTAGCTCCTATAATTCACCCCTCCACTTT
NA | NA | TRBJ2-5 | TRBV5-8 | CASSLGGPVGETQYF | TGTGCCAGCAGCTTGGGGGGACCGGTTGGGGAGACCCAGTACTTC
NA | NA | TRBJ1-5 | TRBV7-2 | CASSLTPLWSNQPQHF | TGTGCCAGCAGCTTGACCCCCTTGTGGAGCAATCAGCCCCAGCATTTT
NA | TRBD1 | TRBJ2-4 | TRBV5-4 | CASSLALGTGGNIQYF | TGTGCCAGCAGCTTGGCCCTCGGGACAGGGGGAAACATTCAGTACTTC
once | TRBD1 | TRBJ2-1 | TRBV18 | CASSPLGGREFYNEQFF | TGTGCCAGCTCACCCTTAGGGGGCAGGGAGTTCTACAATGAGCAGTTCTTC
few | NA | TRBJ1-5 | TRBV18 | CASSQQANEEPQHF | TGTGCCAGCTCACAACAGGCAAACGAAGAGCCCCAGCATTTT
NA | NA | TRBJ1-5 | TRBV27 | CASSLARSNQPQHF | TGTGCCAGCAGTTTGGCTCGGTCCAATCAGCCCCAGCATTTT
NA | TRBD1 | TRBJ2-7 | TRBV24-1 | CATSDARDRPYEQYF | TGTGCCACCAGTGATGCCCGGGACAGACCCTACGAGCAGTACTTC
NA | NA | TRBJ1-1 | TRBV5-1 | CASSLNRGEGTEAFF | TGCGCCAGCAGCTTGAATCGGGGGGAGGGCACTGAAGCTTTCTTT
once | TRBD1 | TRBJ1-1 | TRBV19 | CASSVYRGNTEAFF | TGTGCCAGTAGTGTCTACAGGGGGAACACTGAAGCTTTCTTT
NA | TRBD1 | TRBJ2-7 | TRBV29-1 | CSVEAGQGSYEQYF | TGCAGCGTTGAGGCGGGACAGGGCTCCTACGAGCAGTACTTC
NA | NA | TRBJ2-1 | TRBV12-3/TRBV12-4 | CASSLLREQFF | TGTGCCAGCAGTTTACTGCGGGAGCAGTTCTTC
NA | NA | TRBJ1-6 | TRBV5-1 | CASSLDRSGPPLHF | TGCGCCAGCAGCTTGGATAGGTCTGGCCCACCCCTCCACTTT
few | NA | TRBJ2-7 | TRBV29-1 | CSVRGRNLYEQYF | TGCAGCGTGCGGGGACGGAACCTCTACGAGCAGTACTTC
NA | NA | TRBJ2-7 | TRBV11-2 | CASSLIGQNEQYF | TGTGCCAGCAGCTTAATAGGGCAGAACGAGCAGTACTTC
NA | NA | TRBJ1-2 | TRBV7-9 | CASSTTANYGYTF | TGTGCCAGCAGCACTACAGCTAACTATGGCTACACCTTC
NA | NA | TRBJ1-1 | TRBV27 | CASSLGRETFIEAFF | TGTGCCAGCAGTTTAGGGCGGGAGACGTTCATTGAAGCTTTCTTT
NA | NA | TRBJ1-4 | TRBV5-6 | CASSLLSGLREKLFF | TGTGCCAGCAGCTTGCTATCGGGGCTCAGGGAAAAACTGTTTTTT
NA | TRBD1 | TRBJ1-4 | TRBV7-9 | CASSLGTGRVPPNEKLFF | TGTGCCAGCAGCTTGGGGACAGGGAGGGTCCCTCCTAATGAAAAACTGTTTTTT
NA | NA | TRBJ2-3 | TRBV6-2/TRBV6-3 | CASSYSGGTTSTDTQYF | TGTGCCAGCAGTTACTCGGGGGGAACCACTAGCACAGATACGCAGTATTTT
NA | TRBD2 | TRBJ2-1 | TRBV5-4 | CASSRLTSGISGSYNEQFF | TGTGCCAGCAGCCGTCTGACTAGCGGGATCTCAGGGTCGTACAATGAGCAGTTCTTC
once | TRBD2 | TRBJ2-2 | TRBV19 | CASTSPAGTNTGELFF | TGTGCCAGTACCTCCCCAGCGGGAACGAACACCGGGGAGCTGTTTTTT
NA | TRBD1 | TRBJ1-4 | TRBV4-1 | CASSPSGQPNEKLFF | TGCGCCAGCAGCCCCTCGGGACAGCCTAATGAAAAACTGTTTTTT
NA | NA | TRBJ1-3 | TRBV5-1 | CASSLDLLSGNTIYF | TGCGCCAGCAGCTTGGACCTACTCTCTGGAAACACCATATATTTT
NA | TRBD1 | TRBJ1-4 | TRBV2 | CASSTGTGAPTNEKLFF | TGTGCCAGCAGTACCGGGACAGGGGCCCCAACTAATGAAAAACTGTTTTTT
NA | NA | TRBJ1-1 | TRBV30 | CAWSDDRPSEAFF | TGTGCCTGGAGTGACGACAGGCCCTCTGAAGCTTTCTTT
NA | TRBD2 | TRBJ2-3 | TRBV27 | CASSLDGRAGDTQYF | TGTGCCAGCAGTTTAGACGGGAGGGCAGGAGATACGCAGTATTTT
NA | NA | TRBJ1-5 | TRBV28 | CASSFRGDSNQPQHF | TGTGCCAGCAGTTTTAGAGGGGACTCCAATCAGCCCCAGCATTTT
NA | NA | TRBJ1-2 | TRBV6-5 | CASSYRAGHGYTF | TGTGCCAGCAGTTACCGGGCAGGCCATGGCTACACCTTC
once | NA | TRBJ1-2 | TRBV5-1 | CASSLGGNYGYTF | TGCGCCAGCAGCTTGGGCGGAAACTATGGCTACACCTTC
NA | TRBD1 | TRBJ1-1 | TRBV7-2 | CASSLENRGRTEAFF | TGTGCCAGCAGCTTAGAAAACAGGGGGCGGACTGAAGCTTTCTTT
NA | TRBD1 | TRBJ1-5 | TRBV19 | CASSPEDRGLNQPQHF | TGTGCCAGTAGTCCCGAGGACAGGGGGCTCAATCAGCCCCAGCATTTT
NA | TRBD1 | TRBJ2-1 | TRBV18 | CASSPNVGQGDNNEQFF | TGTGCCAGCTCACCAAACGTCGGACAGGGTGACAACAATGAGCAGTTCTTC
NA | NA | TRBJ1-6 | TRBV6-2/TRBV6-3 | CASSYSARRESSYNSPLHF | TGTGCCAGCAGTTACTCCGCCAGGAGGGAGTCCTCCTATAATTCACCCCTCCACTTT
NA | TRBD1 | TRBJ1-2 | TRBV2 | CASSPGQGVSYTF | TGTGCCAGCAGTCCGGGACAGGGTGTGAGCTACACCTTC
NA | TRBD1 | TRBJ1-3 | TRBV5-1 | CASSFAGQGHSGNTIYF | TGCGCCAGCAGCTTCGCGGGACAGGGTCACTCTGGAAACACCATATATTTT